This T cell receptor beta chain was found in a study of shared clonotypes between healthy human individuals. Naive CD8 cells were CD45RO-negative, positively selected for CCR7, excluding terminally differentiated effector memory CD45RA+ cells. Deep-level settings were used for running the assay. Sequencing used immunoSEQ multiplex PCR; TCRdb keeps in-frame clones, though not all of them. The sample yields about 2.1 million clones, 90% to 95% seen once. Study conclusions and caveats: A handful of donors showed sharing of about 4.6% of naive CD4 clonotypes. All-four-donor shared clonotypes had higher generation probabilities than non-shared clonotypes did.

This CDR3 is 17 amino acids long. The J segment lost 2 bases and the V segment lost 6 bases, leaving 11 bases of the junction unmatched. Germline CDR1 is MNHEY and CDR2 is SMNVEV (reference sequence). As regards this clone: Its antigen is as yet unknown.

This rearrangement joins TRBV27 to TRBJ2-3; 10 bases line up with TRBD1. Sequenced: naive CD8+ T cells from PBMCs. The receptor was isolated from a man younger than 35 in good health. Some clones in this sample may be carry-over from other donors' samples. The CDR3 coding sequence is TGTGCCAGCAGCCACCTCCGGGACAGGGGAGCCACAGATACGCAGTATTTT. It is translated as CASSHLRDRGATDTQYF.